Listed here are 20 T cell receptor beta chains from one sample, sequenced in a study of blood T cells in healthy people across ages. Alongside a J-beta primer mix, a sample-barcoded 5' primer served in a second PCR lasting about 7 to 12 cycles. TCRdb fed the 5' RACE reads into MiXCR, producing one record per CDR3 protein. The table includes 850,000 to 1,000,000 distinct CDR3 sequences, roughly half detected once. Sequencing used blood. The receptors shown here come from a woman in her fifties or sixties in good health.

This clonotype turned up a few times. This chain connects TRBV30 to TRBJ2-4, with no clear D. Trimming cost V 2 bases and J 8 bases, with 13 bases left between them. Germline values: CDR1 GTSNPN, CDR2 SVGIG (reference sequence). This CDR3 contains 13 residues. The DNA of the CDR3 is TGTGCCTGGAGTAAGATCCCTGGGGACATTCAGTACTTC. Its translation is CAWSKIPGDIQYF. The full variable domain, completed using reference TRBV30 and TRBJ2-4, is SQTIHQWPATLVQPVGSPLSLECTVEGTSNPNLYWYRQAAGRGLQLLFYSVGIGQISSEVPQNLSASRPQDRQFILSSKKLLLSDSGFYLCAWSKIPGDIQYFGAGTRLSVL.

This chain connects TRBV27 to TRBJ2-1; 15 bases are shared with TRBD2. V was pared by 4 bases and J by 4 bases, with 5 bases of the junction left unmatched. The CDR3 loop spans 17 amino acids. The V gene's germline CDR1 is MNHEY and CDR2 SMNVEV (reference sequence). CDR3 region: CASSWGTSGRLYNEQFF. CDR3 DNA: TGTGCCAGCAGTTGGGGGACTAGCGGGAGGCTATACAATGAGCAGTTCTTC.

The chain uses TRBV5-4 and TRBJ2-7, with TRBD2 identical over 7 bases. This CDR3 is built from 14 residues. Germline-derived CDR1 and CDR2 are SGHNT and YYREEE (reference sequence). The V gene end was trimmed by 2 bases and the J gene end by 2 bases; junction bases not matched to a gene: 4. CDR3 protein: CASSLDGTTYEQYF. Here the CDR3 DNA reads TGTGCCAGCAGCTTAGACGGGACTACCTACGAGCAGTACTTC.

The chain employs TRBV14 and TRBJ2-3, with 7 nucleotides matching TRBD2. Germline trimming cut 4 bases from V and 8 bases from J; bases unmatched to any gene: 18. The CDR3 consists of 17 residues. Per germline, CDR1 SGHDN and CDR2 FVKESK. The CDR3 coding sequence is TGTGCCAGCAGCCCTACCCGACTAGCAACCGTTGGAGGTACGCAGTATTTT. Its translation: CASSPTRLATVGGTQYF.

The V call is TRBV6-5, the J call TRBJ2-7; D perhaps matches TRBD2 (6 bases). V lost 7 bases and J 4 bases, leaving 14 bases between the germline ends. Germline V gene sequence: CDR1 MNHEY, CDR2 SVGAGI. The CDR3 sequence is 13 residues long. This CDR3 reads CASKVTAGYEQYF. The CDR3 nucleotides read TGTGCCAGCAAAGTCACTGCGGGGTACGAGCAGTACTTC.

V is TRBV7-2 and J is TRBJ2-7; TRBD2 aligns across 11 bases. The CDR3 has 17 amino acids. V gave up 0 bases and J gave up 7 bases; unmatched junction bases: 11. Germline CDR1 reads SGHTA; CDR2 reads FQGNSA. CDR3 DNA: TGTGCCAGCAGCTTAGCAGGGCTAGCGGGAGGATACAATGAGCAGTACTTC. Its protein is CASSLAGLAGGYNEQYF.

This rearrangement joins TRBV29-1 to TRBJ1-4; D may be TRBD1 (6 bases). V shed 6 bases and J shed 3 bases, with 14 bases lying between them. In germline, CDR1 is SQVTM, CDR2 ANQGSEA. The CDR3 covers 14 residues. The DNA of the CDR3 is TGCAGCGTGGGGGGACAACCATCTAATGAAAAACTGTTTTTT. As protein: CSVGGQPSNEKLFF.

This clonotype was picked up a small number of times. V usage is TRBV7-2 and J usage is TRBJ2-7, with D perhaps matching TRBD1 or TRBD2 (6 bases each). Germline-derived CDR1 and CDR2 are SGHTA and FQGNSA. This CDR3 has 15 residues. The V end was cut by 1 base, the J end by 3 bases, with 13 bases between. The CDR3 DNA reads TGTGCCAGCAGCTTAGGGGGGGCCCCACTCTACGAGCAGTACTTC. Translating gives CASSLGGAPLYEQYF.

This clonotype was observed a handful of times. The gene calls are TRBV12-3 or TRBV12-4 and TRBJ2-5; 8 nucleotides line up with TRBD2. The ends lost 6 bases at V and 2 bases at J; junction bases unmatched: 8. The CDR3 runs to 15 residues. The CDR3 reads CASSRLTSVQETQYF. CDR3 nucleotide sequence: TGTGCCAGCAGCCGACTGACTAGCGTACAAGAGACCCAGTACTTC.

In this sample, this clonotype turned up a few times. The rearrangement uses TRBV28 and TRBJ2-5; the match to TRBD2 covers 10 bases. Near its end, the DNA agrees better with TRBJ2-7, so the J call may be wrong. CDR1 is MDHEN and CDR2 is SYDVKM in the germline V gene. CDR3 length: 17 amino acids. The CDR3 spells CASSLVFGLADSYEQYF. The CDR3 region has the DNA TGTGCCAGCAGTTTGGTATTCGGACTAGCGGACTCCTACGAGCAGTACTTC.

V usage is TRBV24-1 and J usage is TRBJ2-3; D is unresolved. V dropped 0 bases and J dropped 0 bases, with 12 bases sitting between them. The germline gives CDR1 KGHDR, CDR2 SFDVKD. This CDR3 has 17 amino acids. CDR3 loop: CATSDLFGDLSTDTQYF. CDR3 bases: TGTGCCACCAGTGATTTGTTTGGGGATCTTAGCACAGATACGCAGTATTTT.

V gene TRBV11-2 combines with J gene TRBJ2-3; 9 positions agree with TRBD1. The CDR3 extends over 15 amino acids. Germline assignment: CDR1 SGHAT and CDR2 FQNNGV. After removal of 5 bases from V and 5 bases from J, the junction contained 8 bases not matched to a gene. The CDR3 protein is CASSGYRGQGDTQYF. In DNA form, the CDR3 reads TGTGCCAGCAGCGGGTACAGGGGGCAAGGAGATACGCAGTATTTT.

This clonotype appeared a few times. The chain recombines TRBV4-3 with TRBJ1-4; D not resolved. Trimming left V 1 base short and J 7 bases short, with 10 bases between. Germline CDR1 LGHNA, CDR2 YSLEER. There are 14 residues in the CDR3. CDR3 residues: CASSQGGLGEKLFF. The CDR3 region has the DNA TGCGCCAGCAGCCAAGGAGGGTTAGGTGAAAAACTGTTTTTT.

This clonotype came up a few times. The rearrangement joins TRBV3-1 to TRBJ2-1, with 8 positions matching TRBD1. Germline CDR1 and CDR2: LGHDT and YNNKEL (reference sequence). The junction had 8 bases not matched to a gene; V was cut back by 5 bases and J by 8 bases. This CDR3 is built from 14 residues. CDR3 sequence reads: CASSYFAGGDEQFF. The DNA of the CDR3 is TGTGCCAGCAGCTATTTCGCAGGGGGCGATGAGCAGTTCTTC.

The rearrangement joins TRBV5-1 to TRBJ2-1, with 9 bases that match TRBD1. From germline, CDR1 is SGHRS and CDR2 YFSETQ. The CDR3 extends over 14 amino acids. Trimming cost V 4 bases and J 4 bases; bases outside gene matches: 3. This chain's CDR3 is CASSGGTGYNEQFF. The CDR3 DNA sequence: TGCGCCAGCAGCGGGGGGACAGGGTACAATGAGCAGTTCTTC.

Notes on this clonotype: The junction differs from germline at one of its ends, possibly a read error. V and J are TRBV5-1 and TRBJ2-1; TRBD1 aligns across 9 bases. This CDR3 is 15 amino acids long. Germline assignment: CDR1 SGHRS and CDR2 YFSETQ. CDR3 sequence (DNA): TGTGCCAGCAGCTTAGAAGGACAGGGGTACAATGAGCAGTTCTTC. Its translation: CASSLEGQGYNEQFF. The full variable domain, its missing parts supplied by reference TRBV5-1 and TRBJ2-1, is KAGVTQTPRYLIKTRGQQVTLSCSPISGHRSVSWYQQTPGQGLQFLFEYFSETQRNKGNFPGRFSGRQFSNSRSEMNVSTLELGDSALYLCASSLEGQGYNEQFFGPGTRLTVL.

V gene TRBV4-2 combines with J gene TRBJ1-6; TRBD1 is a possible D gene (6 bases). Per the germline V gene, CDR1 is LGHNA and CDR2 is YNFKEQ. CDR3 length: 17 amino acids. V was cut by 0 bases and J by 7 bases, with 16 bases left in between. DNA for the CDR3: TGTGCCAGCAGCCAAGATATACAGGGAGGCTGGAATTCACCCCTCCACTTT. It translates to CASSQDIQGGWNSPLHF.

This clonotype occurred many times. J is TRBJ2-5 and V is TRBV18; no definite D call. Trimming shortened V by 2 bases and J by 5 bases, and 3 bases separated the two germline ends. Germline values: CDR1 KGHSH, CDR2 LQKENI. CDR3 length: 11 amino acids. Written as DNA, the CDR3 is TGTGCCAGCTCACCATTGGAGACCCAGTACTTC. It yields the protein CASSPLETQYF.

DNA for the CDR3: TGTGCCAGCAGGGCAGGGGGCTGGGTAAACATTCAGTACTTC. This translates into CASRAGGWVNIQYF. This chain connects TRBV6-2 or TRBV6-3 to TRBJ2-7; 8 bases are a match to TRBD1. The DNA end is more similar to TRBJ2-4, so the J call may be wrong. CDR1 and CDR2 from the germline V gene are MNHEY and SVGEGT. This CDR3 region has 14 residues.

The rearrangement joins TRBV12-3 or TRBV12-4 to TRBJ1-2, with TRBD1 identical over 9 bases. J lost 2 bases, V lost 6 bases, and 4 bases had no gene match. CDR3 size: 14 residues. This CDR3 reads CASRETGGNYGYTF. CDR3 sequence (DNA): TGTGCCAGCAGGGAGACAGGGGGAAACTATGGCTACACCTTC.